Sequencing of this T cell receptor (beta chain) was carried out in a study of blood T cell repertoires in COVID-19. Study summary: Collection of acute and convalescent COVID-19 samples took place in the United States, Italy and Spain. PBMCs, B-cell-depleted T cells, or T cells were the source of the cDNA or gDNA that made up the material.

This CDR3 has 14 amino acids. With V trimmed by 8 bases and J by 7 bases, 9 bases remained unmatched. Clones were read by immunoSEQ multiplex PCR, and TCRdb kept only the in-frame ones, dropping some. Here the sample spans 120,000 to 150,000 clones, 84% being singletons. Participant ages covered roughly 18 to 89 years across some 25 US areas. The material sequenced was PBMCs or T cells enriched from blood (not recorded which). The receptor comes from a woman aged 50 to 65 who had been exposed to COVID-19. V is TRBV5-3 and J is TRBJ1-6, with 7 bases aligning to TRBD1. TRBV5-3 has ORF status, its function being uncertain. The CDR3 bases are TGTGCCAGGGGACCCAGACAGGGAAATTCACCCCTCCACTTT. This gives the protein CARGPRQGNSPLHF.